These 23 T cell receptor beta chains originate from one sample sequenced in a study of blood T cell repertoires in COVID-19. This table comes from immunoSEQ multiplex PCR, and its TCRdb copy is limited to in-frame clones, with some not included. The sample consists of approximately 250,000 clones, approximately 88% of them appearing once. Sample: PBMCs or T cells enriched from blood (not recorded which). The receptors shown here come from a woman between 35 and 50 years old with acute COVID-19.

This clone was observed once. The chain combines TRBV5-6 with TRBJ2-3; 12 bases are shared with TRBD1. V trimming: 5 bases; J trimming: 4 bases; junction bases outside the gene matches: 8. CDR3 length: 16 residues. Germline CDR1 SGHDT, CDR2 YYEEEE. The CDR3 sequence is CASSFRDRGRADTQYF. The CDR3 DNA sequence: TGTGCCAGCAGTTTCCGGGACAGGGGGCGGGCAGATACGCAGTATTTT.

The genes are TRBV11-2 and TRBJ1-6, with a weak D call TRBD1 (5 bases). The V end lost 10 bases, the J end lost 7 bases, and 14 bases lay between the germline ends. Per germline, CDR1 SGHAT and CDR2 FQNNGV. This CDR3 is built from 13 residues. In DNA form, the CDR3 reads TGTGCCACCACCCCTGGGGGGAATTCACCCCTCCACTTT. This codes for CATTPGGNSPLHF.

The V and J genes are TRBV19 and TRBJ1-1; 8 positions agree with TRBD1. The CDR3 covers 14 residues. Germline V gene data show CDR1 as LNHDA and CDR2 as SQIVND (reference sequence). The trim removed 2 bases at V and 5 bases at J, leaving 4 bases unmatched. DNA for the CDR3: TGTGCCAGTAGTATAAAGACAGGGGAGACTGAAGCTTTCTTT. Its translation: CASSIKTGETEAFF.

The CDR3 is CASSPDRGRGMGTEAFF. The CDR3 nucleotides are TGTGCCAGCAGCCCCGACAGGGGGCGGGGGATGGGCACTGAAGCTTTCTTT. This chain links TRBV11-2 with TRBJ1-1; TRBD1 matches 10 bases. V gave up 5 bases and J gave up 4 bases; unmatched junction bases: 13. There are 17 residues in the CDR3. Looked up from germline, CDR1 is SGHAT and CDR2 is FQNNGV.

This chain joins TRBV6-5 and TRBJ1-6, with unresolved D. V was trimmed by 7 bases and J by 7 bases, leaving 17 bases between them. Germline V gene lookup returns CDR1 MNHEY and CDR2 SVGAGI. This CDR3 comprises 15 residues. CDR3 amino acids: CASNLLAGENSPLHF. For the CDR3, the DNA is TGTGCCAGCAATCTGTTGGCAGGCGAAAATTCACCCCTCCACTTT.

Here the CDR3 DNA reads TGTGCCAGCAGCACAACGACAGGGTACTACGAGCAGTACTTC. Encoded protein: CASSTTTGYYEQYF. The chain carries TRBV7-2 and TRBJ2-7; 7 bases are shared with TRBD1. With V trimmed by 5 bases and J by 3 bases, 7 bases remained unmatched. The germline gives CDR1 SGHTA, CDR2 FQGNSA. The CDR3 has 14 residues. Complete variable domain (other parts from reference TRBV7-2 and TRBJ2-7): GAGVSQSPSNKVTEKGKDVELRCDPISGHTALYWYRQSLGQGLEFLIYFQGNSAPDKSGLPSDRFSAERTGGSVSTLTIQRTQQEDSAVYLCASSTTTGYYEQYFGPGTRLTVT.

The V call is TRBV4-1, the J call TRBJ2-7; 7 bases agree with TRBD2. Germline CDR1 and CDR2: MGHRA and YSYEKL. The J segment lost 0 bases and the V segment lost 1 base, leaving 6 bases of the junction unmatched. CDR3 length equals 16 residues. CDR3 loop: CASSQVGTTISYEQYF. CDR3 sequence (DNA): TGCGCCAGCAGCCAAGTTGGGACTACCATCTCCTACGAGCAGTACTTC.

The chain has TRBV6-5 and TRBJ1-1; 7 nucleotides line up with TRBD1. The ends lost 5 bases at V and 6 bases at J; junction bases unmatched: 9. This CDR3 is built from 14 residues. Germline lookup yields CDR1 MNHEY and CDR2 SVGAGI. The CDR3, as DNA: TGTGCCAGCAGTCGACAGGGCATCAGTGCTGAAGCTTTCTTT. The encoded protein is CASSRQGISAEAFF.

The chain links TRBV5-8 to TRBJ1-1; no firm D call. This CDR3 is 14 amino acids long. Germline V CDR1 and CDR2: SGHTS, YDEGEE. Trimming cost V 4 bases and J 5 bases, with 15 bases left between them. The DNA for the CDR3 is TGTGCCAGCAGCCGAGGGTCTTCGCGAACTGAAGCTTTCTTT. This codes for CASSRGSSRTEAFF.

In this sample, this clone turned up a few times. The chain carries TRBV9 and TRBJ2-1; 7 bases map to TRBD2. The CDR3 length is 15 residues. The trim removed 4 bases at V and 6 bases at J, leaving 10 bases unmatched. The V gene's germline CDR1 is SGDLS and CDR2 YYNGEE. The CDR3 region has the DNA TGTGCCAGCAGCTTCGGACTAGTCCCGCGCAATGAGCAGTTCTTC. Its translation is CASSFGLVPRNEQFF. Full variable domain (missing parts from reference TRBV9 and TRBJ2-1): DSGVTQTPKHLITATGQRVTLRCSPRSGDLSVYWYQQSLDQGLQFLIQYYNGEERAKGNILERFSAQQFPDLHSELNLSSLELGDSALYFCASSFGLVPRNEQFFGPGTRLTVL.

The rearrangement uses TRBV5-4 and TRBJ2-5, with 9 bases that match TRBD1. The CDR3 is 15 amino acids. Per germline, CDR1 SGHNT and CDR2 YYREEE (reference sequence). The V segment lost 5 bases and the J segment 4 bases; nucleotides outside the gene matches: 9. For the CDR3, the DNA is TGTGCCAGCAGTCCCGACAGGGGGAAAGCAGAGACCCAGTACTTC. Its translation: CASSPDRGKAETQYF. Variable domain in full (rest from reference TRBV5-4 and TRBJ2-5): ETGVTQSPTHLIKTRGQQVTLRCSSQSGHNTVSWYQQALGQGPQFIFQYYREEENGRGNFPPRFSGLQFPNYSSELNVNALELDDSALYLCASSPDRGKAETQYFGPGTRLLVL.

The V gene is TRBV5-1, the J gene TRBJ1-2; no firm D call. The CDR3 consists of 15 residues. Between the trimmed V and J ends, which lost 7 bases and 2 bases, there was a span of 18 bases. Germline-derived CDR1 and CDR2 are SGHRS and YFSETQ. CDR3 in amino acids: CASYASGLTNYGYTF. DNA for the CDR3: TGCGCCAGCTATGCCTCTGGGCTGACCAACTATGGCTACACCTTC.

The rearrangement joins TRBV18 to TRBJ1-2; D call uncertain. The germline CDR1 and CDR2 sequences are KGHSH and LQKENI. The CDR3 is made up of 15 amino acids. Trimming pared 1 base from V and 8 bases from J, leaving 17 bases between. This CDR3 reads CASSPRIEEVGGYTF. CDR3 DNA sequence: TGTGCCAGCTCACCACGAATCGAGGAGGTAGGGGGCTACACCTTC.

The sample holds a few counts of this clone. The genes are TRBV2 and TRBJ1-1; D remains ambiguous. Germline V gene lookup returns CDR1 SNHLY and CDR2 FYNNEI. V lost 5 bases and J lost 1, with 5 bases in between. The CDR3 is 12 amino acids. The CDR3 sequence is CASSRQNTEAFF. CDR3 coding DNA: TGTGCCAGCAGTCGACAGAACACTGAAGCTTTCTTT.

V and J are TRBV6-2 or TRBV6-3 and TRBJ2-3, with D hard to call. Trimming pared 3 bases from V and 3 bases from J, leaving 7 bases between. The CDR3 length is 13 residues. CDR1 and CDR2 (germline): MNHEY, SVGEGT. CDR3 sequence (DNA): TGTGCCAGCAGTTATACGGAGACAGATACGCAGTATTTT. Residues: CASSYTETDTQYF.

The chain uses TRBV5-1 and TRBJ2-5; perhaps TRBD2 as D (6 bases). Germline-derived CDR1 and CDR2 are SGHRS and YFSETQ. The ends were cut back, 4 bases at V and 4 bases at J, with 14 bases in the middle. This CDR3 has 14 amino acids. CDR3 protein: CASSRGTPGETQYF. The CDR3, as DNA: TGCGCCAGCAGCCGCGGGACTCCGGGAGAGACCCAGTACTTC.

The chain carries TRBV7-2 and TRBJ2-1; 9 bases map to TRBD2. Trimming took 4 bases from V and 6 from J; bases not matched to a gene: 10. Germline V gives CDR1 SGHTA, CDR2 FQGNSA. The CDR3 sequence is 16 residues long. Here the CDR3 DNA reads TGTGCCAGCAGCTGGCCGGGCGGGAGGGGAACCAATGAGCAGTTCTTC. Translating it yields CASSWPGGRGTNEQFF.

A single count supports this clone. V gene TRBV27 combines with J gene TRBJ1-1; D perhaps matches TRBD1 (5 bases). Germline V gives CDR1 MNHEY, CDR2 SMNVEV (reference sequence). Trimming left V 5 bases short and J 3 bases short, with 19 bases between. This CDR3 region has 16 residues. The CDR3 bases are TGTGCCAGCAGTCCCTGGGCCGTCCCGGGGGACACTGAAGCTTTCTTT. As protein: CASSPWAVPGDTEAFF.

The chain carries TRBV16 and TRBJ1-2; D possibly corresponds to TRBD1 (5 bases). Germline V lookup: CDR1 KGHSY, CDR2 FQNENV. The CDR3 contains 14 residues. Trimming cost V 5 bases and J 1 base, with 11 bases left between them. The CDR3 region has the DNA TGTGCCAGCAGCTACGGGGGGAGTAACTATGGCTACACCTTC. Translating it yields CASSYGGSNYGYTF.

This clone showed up just once. The CDR3 sequence: CASSAEWTANGEGYTF. The CDR3 nucleotides read TGTGCCAGCAGCGCGGAATGGACAGCCAACGGTGAGGGCTACACCTTC. V usage is TRBV7-9 and J usage is TRBJ1-2, with D maybe TRBD1 (6 bases). Trimming shortened V by 5 bases and J by 8 bases, and 24 bases separated the two germline ends. Germline lookup yields CDR1 SEHNR and CDR2 FQNEAQ (reference sequence). This CDR3 region has 16 residues.

This clone has just one count. The V gene is TRBV9, the J gene TRBJ1-6; 8 bases are a match to TRBD1. Per germline, CDR1 SGDLS and CDR2 YYNGEE. This CDR3 is built from 15 residues. The J segment lost 7 bases and the V segment lost 3 bases, leaving 6 bases of the junction unmatched. As DNA, the CDR3 is TGTGCCAGCAGCGCTCAGACAGGGGCCAATTCACCCCTCCACTTT. Its protein product is CASSAQTGANSPLHF. Using reference TRBV9 and TRBJ1-6 for the parts outside the CDR3, the full variable domain is DSGVTQTPKHLITATGQRVTLRCSPRSGDLSVYWYQQSLDQGLQFLIQYYNGEERAKGNILERFSAQQFPDLHSELNLSSLELGDSALYFCASSAQTGANSPLHFGNGTRLTVT.

This clone was observed a few times. V and J are TRBV18 and TRBJ2-3; 7 bases are a match to TRBD2. This CDR3 spans 16 amino acids. The trim removed 3 bases at V and 3 bases at J, leaving 9 bases unmatched. The germline CDR1 and CDR2 sequences are KGHSH and LQKENI. The DNA for the CDR3 is TGTGCCAGCTCACCTTTGACTAAGCGGGATACAGATACGCAGTATTTT. Translating gives CASSPLTKRDTDTQYF. The full variable domain, with the rest looked up from reference TRBV18 and TRBJ2-3, is NAGVMQNPRHLVRRRGQEARLRCSPMKGHSHVYWYRQLPEEGLKFMVYLQKENIIDESGMPKERFSAEFPKEGPSILRIQQVVRGDSAAYFCASSPLTKRDTDTQYFGPGTRLTVL.

In this sample, this clone turned up once. V usage is TRBV6-5 and J usage is TRBJ1-5, with a possible D match to TRBD1 (6 bases). The CDR3 extends over 14 amino acids. V dropped 6 bases and J dropped 1 base, with 10 bases sitting between them. Germline-derived CDR1 and CDR2 are MNHEY and SVGAGI. The CDR3 reads CASRQGMSNQPQHF. CDR3 DNA: TGTGCCAGCAGACAGGGTATGAGCAATCAGCCCCAGCATTTT.